This TCR beta chain was found in a study of technical replicates of blood from a handful of donors. The repertoire was sequenced with immunoSEQ multiplex PCR; TCRdb's copy has only in-frame clones and lacks some. The sample has tens of thousands of clones, over 75% seen once. Per germline, CDR1 DFQATT and CDR2 SNEGSKA (reference sequence). The CDR3 loop spans 11 amino acids. J gave up 12 bases and V 0 bases, and 4 bases lay outside the gene matches. The specimen sequenced was PBMCs. This TCR came from a human donor in good health. Some clones in this sample may be carry-over from other donors' samples. The V call is TRBV20-1, the J call TRBJ2-7, with 8 bases that match TRBD2. CDR3 residues: CSARDDSGTYF. The CDR3 DNA follows: TGCAGTGCTAGAGATGATAGCGGGACGTACTTC.